The 29 T cell receptor beta chains below were found in one sample sequenced in a study of blood T cell repertoires in COVID-19. Assay used: immunoSEQ multiplex PCR; TCRdb lists only in-frame clones, some missing. The sample holds about 160,000 clones, approximately 80% seen once. Sequencing was done on a sample of peripheral blood. The receptors derive from an elderly woman with acute or convalescent COVID-19.

This CDR3 reads CASSVDVGVLAGDTGELFF. The CDR3 region has the DNA TGTGCCAGCAGCGTAGATGTCGGGGTTCTAGCGGGAGACACCGGGGAGCTGTTTTTT. V usage is TRBV9 and J usage is TRBJ2-2, with TRBD2 matching over 10 bases. The CDR3 spans 19 residues. J was trimmed by 3 bases and V by 0 bases; bases with no gene match: 11. Germline lookup yields CDR1 SGDLS and CDR2 YYNGEE.

V is TRBV29-1 and J is TRBJ2-4; 7 bases are a match to TRBD2. J lost 6 bases, V lost 3 bases, and 5 bases had no gene match. CDR1 is SQVTM and CDR2 is ANQGSEA in the germline V gene. The CDR3 runs to 13 residues. CDR3 sequence: CSVDLGLPNIQYF. The DNA of the CDR3 is TGCAGCGTTGATCTGGGACTACCAAACATTCAGTACTTC.

The J gene is TRBJ2-3, the V gene TRBV4-1; unclear D gene. The germline V and J ends were trimmed by 0 bases and 6 bases, with 10 bases remaining between them. This CDR3 spans 14 amino acids. Germline assignment: CDR1 MGHRA and CDR2 YSYEKL. CDR3 nucleotide sequence: TGCGCCAGCAGCCAAGAATTCTACGCGGATACGCAGTATTTT. This sequence encodes CASSQEFYADTQYF.

This chain uses TRBV12-5 with TRBJ1-2; the D gene is possibly TRBD1 (6 bases). The CDR3 length is 14 residues. Looked up from germline, CDR1 is LGHNT and CDR2 is FRNRAP. The ends were cut back, 2 bases at V and 6 bases at J, with 13 bases in the middle. The CDR3 here is CASGLPPRTDGYTF. In DNA form, the CDR3 reads TGTGCTAGTGGTTTGCCCCCAAGGACAGATGGCTACACCTTC.

The chain combines TRBV2 with TRBJ1-5; TRBD1 aligns across 11 bases. This CDR3 region has 16 residues. Germline V gives CDR1 SNHLY, CDR2 FYNNEI. J gave up 4 bases and V 6 bases, and 8 bases lay outside the gene matches. The CDR3, as DNA: TGTGCCAGCAGCGCGGACAGGGGGCGCGTTAATCAGCCCCAGCATTTT. Its protein is CASSADRGRVNQPQHF.

V usage is TRBV3-1 (or the pseudogene TRBV3-2) and J usage is TRBJ1-6; no reliable D call. V lost 2 bases and J 9 bases, leaving 17 bases between the germline ends. In germline, CDR1 is LGHDT, CDR2 YNNKEL (reference sequence). CDR3 length: 16 amino acids. CDR3 region: CASSQRNSPWVSPLHF. The CDR3 region has the DNA TGTGCCAGCAGCCAAAGAAACAGTCCGTGGGTTTCACCCCTCCACTTT.

This sequence joins TRBV14 and TRBJ2-1; maybe TRBD2 (7 bases). Germline loops: CDR1 SGHDN, CDR2 FVKESK. CDR3 length: 16 amino acids. Trimming shortened V by 4 bases and J by 3 bases, and 16 bases separated the two germline ends. The CDR3 sequence: CASSLLGGAGYNEQFF. CDR3 sequence (DNA): TGTGCCAGCAGCCTCTTAGGGGGGGCAGGCTACAATGAGCAGTTCTTC.

The chain uses TRBV6-5 and TRBJ1-1; 8 bases line up with TRBD1. J gave up 5 bases and V 5 bases, and 4 bases lay outside the gene matches. The CDR3 has 13 residues. Germline V gene lookup returns CDR1 MNHEY and CDR2 SVGAGI. DNA of the CDR3: TGTGCCAGCAGTCAGGACAGGGAGACTGAAGCTTTCTTT. Its protein product is CASSQDRETEAFF.

This sequence joins TRBV19 and TRBJ2-5; 10 bases fit TRBD2. Trimming removed 3 bases from V and 5 bases from J; junction bases left unmatched: 3. This CDR3 region has 14 residues. Per germline, CDR1 LNHDA and CDR2 SQIVND (reference sequence). CDR3 nucleotide sequence: TGTGCCAGTAGTATGTCTAGCGGGAGTGAGACCCAGTACTTC. This translates into CASSMSSGSETQYF.

The V and J genes are TRBV1 and TRBJ2-1; the table's D call of TRBD2 was not tested on the DNA. TRBV1 is annotated as a pseudogene. The CDR3 sequence is 15 residues long. The CDR3 DNA reads TGCACCAGCGCGTCCGGGAAGAGCTCCTACAATGAGCAGTTCTTC. It encodes CTSASGKSSYNEQFF.

The rearrangement links TRBV6-5 to TRBJ2-2, with 8 bases matching TRBD1. The V segment lost 0 bases and the J segment 7 bases; nucleotides outside the gene matches: 4. The CDR3 covers 15 residues. Germline V gives CDR1 MNHEY, CDR2 SVGAGI. For the CDR3, the DNA is TGTGCCAGCAGTTACTCGCAGGGGGCGGACGGGGAGCTGTTTTTT. Translating it yields CASSYSQGADGELFF.

The V call is TRBV27, the J call TRBJ1-2; D might be TRBD1 (6 bases). V lost 5 bases, J lost 8 bases, and 18 bases lay in between. Germline CDR1 MNHEY, CDR2 SMNVEV (reference sequence). The CDR3 is 14 residues long. Here the CDR3 reads CASSARGGADGYTF. The CDR3 bases are TGTGCCAGCAGTGCGCGAGGGGGGGCTGACGGCTACACCTTC.

The J gene is TRBJ1-6, the V gene TRBV30, with 9 bases fitting TRBD1. Per germline, CDR1 GTSNPN and CDR2 SVGIG (reference sequence). The CDR3 sequence is 14 residues long. J gave up 9 bases and V 3 bases, and 6 bases lay outside the gene matches. CDR3 bases: TGTGCCTGGAGGGGACAGGGTGGCGGTTCACCCCTCCACTTT. This translates into CAWRGQGGGSPLHF.

Only a few counts were recorded for this clone. The chain joins TRBV30 to TRBJ2-3; D call uncertain. V lost 2 bases to trimming and J lost 0 bases, with 6 bases between them. Germline CDR1 reads GTSNPN; CDR2 reads SVGIG (reference sequence). This CDR3 contains 13 residues. The CDR3 DNA is TGTGCCTGGAGTTTTCTAAGCACAGATACGCAGTATTTT. Protein: CAWSFLSTDTQYF.

This rearrangement joins TRBV7-2 to TRBJ2-3; D unclear. Germline CDR1 is SGHTA and CDR2 is FQGNSA. The CDR3 length is 13 residues. V was cut by 1 base and J by 6 bases, with 8 bases left in between. CDR3 coding DNA: TGTGCCAGCAGCTTAGACTCAGCGGATACGCAGTATTTT. As protein: CASSLDSADTQYF.

This clone was counted once. The chain recombines TRBV14 with TRBJ2-5; 10 nucleotides agree with TRBD2. Germline V gives CDR1 SGHDN, CDR2 FVKESK. This CDR3 contains 16 residues. Unmatched junction bases numbered 6, after V lost 0 bases and J lost 5 bases. CDR3 region: CASSQEALAGVETQYF. The CDR3 bases are TGTGCCAGCAGCCAAGAAGCCCTAGCGGGAGTTGAGACCCAGTACTTC.

The chain combines TRBV5-5 with TRBJ1-1; tentatively, D is TRBD1 (6 bases). This CDR3 is 15 amino acids long. CDR1 SGHKS and CDR2 YYEKEE come from the germline V gene (reference sequence). V shed 1 base and J shed 0 bases, with 10 bases lying between them. CDR3 residues: CASSLFGQMNTEAFF. The CDR3 coding sequence is TGTGCCAGCAGCTTGTTCGGACAGATGAACACTGAAGCTTTCTTT.

This chain joins TRBV29-1 and TRBJ2-7, with 13 bases aligning to TRBD2. This CDR3 has 14 amino acids. Germline loops: CDR1 SQVTM, CDR2 ANQGSEA. The junction had 0 bases not matched to a gene; V was cut back by 4 bases and J by 0 bases. The chain's CDR3 is CSVGTSGSSYEQYF. The CDR3 DNA reads TGCAGCGTTGGGACTAGCGGGAGCTCCTACGAGCAGTACTTC.

The J gene is TRBJ1-2, the V gene TRBV13; the D is unclear. The length of the CDR3 is 15 residues. Germline lookup yields CDR1 PRHDT and CDR2 FYEKMQ (reference sequence). With 3 bases removed from V and 6 bases from J, the gap between germline ends came to 17 bases. The chain's CDR3 is CASSLATNNQDGYTF. CDR3 nucleotide sequence: TGTGCCAGCAGCTTGGCGACTAACAATCAAGATGGCTACACCTTC.

This sequence joins TRBV18 and TRBJ1-2; TRBD1 is a possible D gene (5 bases). Germline-derived CDR1 and CDR2 are KGHSH and LQKENI. The V end lost 3 bases, the J end lost 3 bases, and 17 bases lay between the germline ends. CDR3 length: 16 amino acids. In nucleotides, the CDR3 is TGTGCCAGCTCACCCAACATGCAGGGAGGGGACTATGGCTACACCTTC. Its protein is CASSPNMQGGDYGYTF. The entire variable domain, with the rest obtained from reference TRBV18 and TRBJ1-2, is as follows: NAGVMQNPRHLVRRRGQEARLRCSPMKGHSHVYWYRQLPEEGLKFMVYLQKENIIDESGMPKERFSAEFPKEGPSILRIQQVVRGDSAAYFCASSPNMQGGDYGYTFGSGTRLTVV.

The CDR3 DNA follows: TGTGCCAGCGGCCGGGACTGGGACTCTGGAAACACCATATATTTT. It yields the protein CASGRDWDSGNTIYF. The gene calls are TRBV19 and TRBJ1-3; D perhaps matches TRBD1 (5 bases). Germline V gene sequence: CDR1 LNHDA, CDR2 SQIVND (reference sequence). V gave up 9 bases and J gave up 0 bases, with 15 bases separating them. This CDR3 region has 15 residues.

This chain's CDR3 is CASSSRVLTEAFF. The CDR3 nucleotides are TGTGCCAGCAGCTCCAGGGTTCTCACTGAAGCTTTCTTT. The gene calls are TRBV7-9 and TRBJ1-1; D may be TRBD1 (5 bases). The CDR3 length is 13 residues. V was shortened by 4 bases and J by 4 bases, with 10 bases between the two germline ends. CDR1 and CDR2 (germline): SEHNR, FQNEAQ (reference sequence).

This chain joins TRBV5-1 and TRBJ2-5; 13 bases are a match to TRBD2. V was pared by 4 bases and J by 2 bases, with 5 bases of the junction left unmatched. The CDR3 sequence is 16 residues long. The germline CDR1 and CDR2 sequences are SGHRS and YFSETQ. CDR3 sequence (DNA): TGCGCCAGCAGCCTCGGACTAGCGGGGGCACAAGAGACCCAGTACTTC. This translates into CASSLGLAGAQETQYF.

The chain uses TRBV4-3 and TRBJ2-2; TRBD2 matches at 7 bases. The germline CDR1 and CDR2 sequences are LGHNA and YSLEER. Unmatched junction bases numbered 4, after V lost 0 bases and J lost 3 bases. CDR3 length: 16 amino acids. The CDR3 region has the DNA TGCGCCAGCAGCCAAGACCTAGCGGAATACACCGGGGAGCTGTTTTTT. Residues: CASSQDLAEYTGELFF.

The V and J genes are TRBV5-6 and TRBJ1-1; tentative D call: TRBD1 (6 bases). Trimming removed 2 bases from V and 4 bases from J, with 9 bases in between. The germline V gene encodes CDR1 SGHDT and CDR2 YYEEEE. The length of the CDR3 is 13 residues. CDR3 in amino acids: CASSFDRPTEAFF. The CDR3 bases are TGTGCCAGCAGCTTTGACAGGCCCACTGAAGCTTTCTTT.

This chain links TRBV7-9 with TRBJ1-1; tentative D call: TRBD1 (5 bases). Germline assignment: CDR1 SEHNR and CDR2 FQNEAQ (reference sequence). Trimming took 2 bases from V and 2 from J, leaving 9 bases between them. There are 14 residues in the CDR3. The CDR3 region is CASSLTGFNTEAFF. In DNA, the CDR3 is TGTGCCAGCAGCTTAACAGGTTTTAACACTGAAGCTTTCTTT.

The gene calls are TRBV6-5 and TRBJ2-1; the match to TRBD2 covers 13 bases. The CDR3 contains 15 residues. The ends lost 2 bases at V and 12 bases at J; junction bases unmatched: 7. Germline CDR1 is MNHEY and CDR2 is SVGAGI. The DNA for the CDR3 is TGTGCCAGCAGTTACGGGACTAGCGGGGCCCAGGGGCAGTTCTTC. The encoded protein is CASSYGTSGAQGQFF.

J is TRBJ2-7 and V is TRBV30; 9 nucleotides align to TRBD2. The CDR3 is 12 amino acids. Losses at the gene ends were 4 bases for V and 5 bases for J; bases not matched to a gene: 3. The germline V gene has CDR1 GTSNPN and CDR2 SVGIG (reference sequence). The CDR3 bases are TGTGCCTGGAAGCGGGGGGCCCACGAGCAGTACTTC. This codes for CAWKRGAHEQYF.

This clone was detected only once. The V gene is TRBV7-2, the J gene TRBJ2-5; the match to TRBD1 covers 7 bases. Germline CDR1 is SGHTA and CDR2 is FQGNSA. V gave up 2 bases and J gave up 2 bases; unmatched junction bases: 5. The CDR3 is made up of 15 amino acids. The CDR3, as DNA: TGTGCCAGCAGCTTAAGGGGGACAGCACAAGAGACCCAGTACTTC. Amino acids: CASSLRGTAQETQYF. Full variable domain (rest looked up from reference TRBV7-2 and TRBJ2-5): GAGVSQSPSNKVTEKGKDVELRCDPISGHTALYWYRQSLGQGLEFLIYFQGNSAPDKSGLPSDRFSAERTGGSVSTLTIQRTQQEDSAVYLCASSLRGTAQETQYFGPGTRLLVL.